These 29 T cell receptor beta chains share one sample of origin, sequenced in a study of blood T cell repertoires in COVID-19. Profiling relied on immunoSEQ multiplex PCR, and the TCRdb table lists in-frame clones only, not all of them. The sample holds about 130,000 clones, approximately 83% seen once. The specimen sequenced was PBMCs or T cells enriched from blood (not recorded which). These receptor sequences come from a man aged 50 or older who had recovered from COVID-19.

The rearrangement joins TRBV5-4 to TRBJ2-3; possibly TRBD1 for D (6 bases). Trimming cost V 7 bases and J 4 bases, with 19 bases left between them. The CDR3 totals 15 residues. Germline V gene lookup returns CDR1 SGHNT and CDR2 YYREEE (reference sequence). CDR3 nucleotides: TGTGCCAGCCGTACAGGGTCAGGGTCCGCAGATACGCAGTATTTT. It codes for CASRTGSGSADTQYF.

A single count supports this clone. The rearrangement joins TRBV11-3 to TRBJ2-2; D might be TRBD1 (6 bases). This CDR3 is built from 16 residues. Germline lookup yields CDR1 SGHNT and CDR2 YENEEA. Trimming took 1 base from V and 2 from J, leaving 11 bases between them. In DNA, the CDR3 is TGTGCCAGCAGCTTAGGTACCAGGGGAAACACCGGGGAGCTGTTTTTT. This encodes CASSLGTRGNTGELFF.

The V gene is TRBV19, the J gene TRBJ1-1, with 8 bases aligning to TRBD1. J lost 4 bases, V lost 4 bases, and 2 bases had no gene match. This CDR3 has 13 residues. CDR1 LNHDA and CDR2 SQIVND come from the germline V gene (reference sequence). CDR3 region: CASSNDRGTEAFF. The CDR3 nucleotides read TGTGCCAGTAGTAACGACAGGGGCACTGAAGCTTTCTTT.

The V call is TRBV11-2, the J call TRBJ2-5; 9 bases map to TRBD2. CDR1 SGHAT and CDR2 FQNNGV come from the germline V gene. CDR3 size: 15 residues. The V and J ends lost 0 bases and 5 bases, in that order; junction bases with no gene match: 4. The CDR3 region has the DNA TGTGCCAGCAGCTTAGATAGCGGGGGTCGGGAGACCCAGTACTTC. It encodes CASSLDSGGRETQYF.

This clone has a single count. The chain carries TRBV5-6 and TRBJ2-7; TRBD1 aligns across 7 bases. V shed 5 bases, J shed 4 bases, and the junction held 6 bases outside the gene matches. Germline CDR1 is SGHDT and CDR2 is YYEEEE. This CDR3 comprises 13 residues. The DNA of the CDR3 is TGTGCCAGCAGTAAAAAGACAGGGTACGAGCAGTACTTC. Translation gives CASSKKTGYEQYF. Filled out from reference TRBV5-6 and TRBJ2-7, the complete variable domain reads DAGVTQSPTHLIKTRGQQVTLRCSPKSGHDTVSWYQQALGQGPQFIFQYYEEEERQRGNFPDRFSGHQFPNYSSELNVNALLLGDSALYLCASSKKTGYEQYFGPGTRLTVT.

V and J are TRBV13 and TRBJ2-3; 8 nucleotides line up with TRBD1. Germline assignment: CDR1 PRHDT and CDR2 FYEKMQ (reference sequence). The CDR3 loop spans 15 amino acids. Germline trimming cut 4 bases from V and 4 bases from J; bases unmatched to any gene: 7. CDR3 loop: CASSYRQGNADTQYF. In DNA form, the CDR3 reads TGTGCCAGCAGCTACCGACAGGGGAATGCAGATACGCAGTATTTT.

The rearrangement uses TRBV7-8 and TRBJ2-3; TRBD2 matches at 8 bases. Germline trimming cut 1 base from V and 7 bases from J; bases unmatched to any gene: 10. Per germline, CDR1 SGHVS and CDR2 FQNEAQ. The CDR3 has 16 residues. The CDR3 protein is CASSLVAGGQRNTQYF. DNA of the CDR3: TGTGCCAGCAGCTTAGTTGCGGGGGGTCAACGGAATACGCAGTATTTT.

In this sample, this clone turned up once. The sample carries other DNA sequences with the same CDR3. The chain links TRBV7-9 to TRBJ1-5; tentative D call: TRBD1 (5 bases). With 5 bases removed from V and 6 bases from J, the gap between germline ends came to 17 bases. The CDR3 is 15 residues long. Germline lookup yields CDR1 SEHNR and CDR2 FQNEAQ (reference sequence). The CDR3 sequence: CASSPRGGGSQPQHF. CDR3 sequence (DNA): TGTGCCAGCAGCCCCCGGGGGGGAGGCAGTCAGCCCCAGCATTTT.

This chain uses TRBV6-6 with TRBJ2-1, with 11 bases matching TRBD1. Trimming removed 5 bases from V and 5 bases from J; junction bases left unmatched: 5. Germline V gene sequence: CDR1 MNHNY, CDR2 SVGAGI (reference sequence). This CDR3 contains 15 residues. CDR3 DNA: TGTGCCAGCAGTCCCGGGACAGGGGGAAACAATGAGCAGTTCTTC. This gives the protein CASSPGTGGNNEQFF.

The chain employs TRBV7-3 and TRBJ2-3; 7 bases map to TRBD2. The CDR3 covers 19 residues. Germline CDR1 is SGHTA and CDR2 is FQGTGA. V lost 5 bases to trimming and J lost 1 base; unmatched junction nucleotides: 18. Here the CDR3 reads CASSLRGLGYGEGTDTQYF. The DNA of the CDR3 is TGTGCCAGCAGCCTCAGAGGACTAGGGTACGGGGAGGGCACAGATACGCAGTATTTT. Using reference TRBV7-3 and TRBJ2-3 for the parts outside the CDR3, the full variable domain is GAGVSQTPSNKVTEKGKYVELRCDPISGHTALYWYRQSLGQGPEFLIYFQGTGAADDSGLPNDRFFAVRPEGSVSTLKIQRTERGDSAVYLCASSLRGLGYGEGTDTQYFGPGTRLTVL.

This clone was seen a few times. The V and J genes are TRBV4-2 and TRBJ1-5; D is unclear. The germline CDR1 and CDR2 sequences are LGHNA and YNFKEQ. The V gene lost 0 bases and the J gene lost 1 base, with 10 bases spanning the gap. The CDR3 contains 16 residues. The CDR3 protein is CASSQDGERSNQPQHF. The CDR3 coding sequence is TGTGCCAGCAGCCAAGATGGGGAGAGGAGCAATCAGCCCCAGCATTTT.

This chain connects TRBV4-3 to TRBJ1-5; 7 nucleotides line up with TRBD1. CDR3 length: 15 amino acids. V lost 1 base, J lost 2 bases, and 2 bases stayed unmatched. Germline V gene lookup returns CDR1 LGHNA and CDR2 YSLEER. CDR3 bases: TGCGCCAGCAGCCAAGGGACAGGACGCAATCAGCCCCAGCATTTT. This encodes CASSQGTGRNQPQHF.

The rearrangement joins TRBV15 to TRBJ1-2, with D uncertain. V lost 3 bases and J 3 bases, leaving 14 bases between the germline ends. Germline CDR1 and CDR2: LNHNV and YYDKDF (reference sequence). The CDR3 is 15 amino acids. The CDR3 coding sequence is TGTGCCACCAGCAGGGACTACCTCACAGACTATGGCTACACCTTC. Its translation: CATSRDYLTDYGYTF.

CDR3 loop: CASSWAPDRGYGYTF. The CDR3 region has the DNA TGTGCCAGCAGCTGGGCCCCAGACAGGGGATATGGCTACACCTTC. The chain joins TRBV5-6 to TRBJ1-2, with 8 bases lining up with TRBD1. Germline-derived CDR1 and CDR2 are SGHDT and YYEEEE. V shed 3 bases and J 5 bases; nucleotides not matched to a gene: 9. The CDR3 covers 15 residues.

The chain has TRBV2 and TRBJ1-1; D is perhaps TRBD1 (5 bases). Trimming shortened V by 6 bases and J by 5 bases, and 16 bases separated the two germline ends. The CDR3 is 14 residues long. Germline V gene lookup returns CDR1 SNHLY and CDR2 FYNNEI. As DNA, the CDR3 is TGTGCCAGCAGGGAGACAGAAGGCAATACTGAAGCTTTCTTT. Protein sequence: CASRETEGNTEAFF.

The gene calls are TRBV13 and TRBJ2-2; 11 bases fit TRBD1. The CDR3 extends over 17 amino acids. CDR1 is PRHDT, CDR2 FYEKMQ, per germline (reference sequence). Trimming removed 5 bases from V and 4 bases from J; junction bases left unmatched: 9. In DNA form, the CDR3 reads TGTGCCAGCAGCACTCGCCGGGACAGGGGGGCCACCGGGGAGCTGTTTTTT. It yields the protein CASSTRRDRGATGELFF.

The rearrangement uses TRBV5-1 and TRBJ2-3, with 8 bases lining up with TRBD2. The CDR3 length is 16 residues. Trimming at V came to 0 bases and at J to 5 bases, leaving 8 bases not matched to a gene. The V gene's germline CDR1 is SGHRS and CDR2 YFSETQ. The CDR3: CASSLVSERGRDTQYF. The CDR3 DNA sequence: TGCGCCAGCAGCTTGGTCTCTGAGCGGGGGCGAGATACGCAGTATTTT.

The rearrangement uses TRBV9 and TRBJ2-7; TRBD2 agrees at 9 bases. This CDR3 spans 15 amino acids. Germline CDR1 SGDLS, CDR2 YYNGEE. Trimming took 3 bases from V and 2 from J; bases not matched to a gene: 6. CDR3 protein: CASSASGGSTYEQYF. CDR3 sequence (DNA): TGTGCCAGCAGCGCGAGCGGGGGGTCAACCTACGAGCAGTACTTC.

The V and J genes are TRBV5-1 and TRBJ2-7; 8 bases are shared with TRBD1. The CDR3 sequence is 13 residues long. Germline CDR1 reads SGHRS; CDR2 reads YFSETQ. The V and J ends lost 6 bases and 0 bases, in that order; junction bases with no gene match: 2. The CDR3, as DNA: TGCGCCAGCAAGGGACAGGACTCCTACGAGCAGTACTTC. It is translated as CASKGQDSYEQYF.

The genes are TRBV5-1 and TRBJ2-7; 9 bases map to TRBD1. V dropped 4 bases and J dropped 0; count of bases not matched to a gene: 5. The CDR3 is 15 residues long. Germline V CDR1 and CDR2: SGHRS, YFSETQ. Written as DNA, the CDR3 is TGCGCCAGCAGCCCAGGGACAGGGAGCTCCTACGAGCAGTACTTC. Residues: CASSPGTGSSYEQYF.

This chain links TRBV27 with TRBJ1-1, with D unresolved. Germline values: CDR1 MNHEY, CDR2 SMNVEV (reference sequence). CDR3 size: 15 residues. V was shortened by 8 bases and J by 4 bases, with 20 bases between the two germline ends. The CDR3 DNA reads TGTGCCAGCGTGTCCCGGGGAATGGGGATCACTGAAGCTTTCTTT. Encoded protein: CASVSRGMGITEAFF.

The chain employs TRBV29-1 and TRBJ2-3; TRBD2 might be the D (6 bases). The V gene lost 2 bases and the J gene lost 5 bases, with 11 bases spanning the gap. The CDR3 sequence is 13 residues long. The germline CDR1 and CDR2 sequences are SQVTM and ANQGSEA. The CDR3 loop is CSVEWGVLDTQYF. The DNA of the CDR3 is TGCAGCGTTGAATGGGGGGTCCTAGATACGCAGTATTTT.

V is TRBV28 and J is TRBJ1-1; TRBD1 matches at 8 bases. The CDR3 extends over 13 amino acids. With V trimmed by 7 bases and J by 4 bases, 5 bases remained unmatched. Germline values: CDR1 MDHEN, CDR2 SYDVKM. The DNA for the CDR3 is TGTGCCAGCATCTATACAGGGGGCACTGAAGCTTTCTTT. Protein sequence: CASIYTGGTEAFF. Combining the CDR3 with reference TRBV28 and TRBJ1-1 gives the whole variable domain DVKVTQSSRYLVKRTGEKVFLECVQDMDHENMFWYRQDPGLGLRLIYFSYDVKMKEKGDIPEGYSVSREKKERFSLILESASTNQTSMYLCASIYTGGTEAFFGQGTRLTVV.

The V call is TRBV7-6, the J call TRBJ2-5, with 10 bases fitting TRBD2. Per germline, CDR1 SGHVS and CDR2 FNYEAQ. The trim removed 7 bases at V and 0 bases at J, leaving 5 bases unmatched. The CDR3 spans 15 residues. The CDR3 region has the DNA TGTGCCAGCATCCTCAGCGGGGGGGACCAAGAGACCCAGTACTTC. Encoded protein: CASILSGGDQETQYF. Looking up the rest from reference TRBV7-6 and TRBJ2-5 gives the full variable domain: GAGVSQSPRYKVTKRGQDVALRCDPISGHVSLYWYRQALGQGPEFLTYFNYEAQQDKSGLPNDRFSAERPEGSISTLTIQRTEQRDSAMYRCASILSGGDQETQYFGPGTRLLVL.

The CDR3 sequence is CASSGATASPLHF. The DNA for the CDR3 is TGTGCCAGCAGCGGAGCGACAGCGTCACCCCTCCACTTT. The chain links TRBV6-5 to TRBJ1-6; maybe TRBD1 (5 bases). CDR1 is MNHEY and CDR2 is SVGAGI in the germline V gene. The CDR3 covers 13 residues. Trimming left V 6 bases short and J 10 bases short, with 13 bases between.

The chain has TRBV5-4 and TRBJ2-1; TRBD2 agrees at 7 bases. The germline V gene encodes CDR1 SGHNT and CDR2 YYREEE (reference sequence). V lost 4 bases and J lost 8; bases outside the gene matches: 6. The CDR3 totals 13 residues. CDR3 in DNA: TGTGCCAGCAGCACCACTAGCGTAGATGAGCAGTTCTTC. This gives the protein CASSTTSVDEQFF.

The chain uses TRBV29-1 and TRBJ2-5; maybe TRBD2 (7 bases). CDR3 length: 14 amino acids. V lost 0 bases to trimming and J lost 4 bases, with 12 bases between them. Per the germline V gene, CDR1 is SQVTM and CDR2 is ANQGSEA. CDR3 DNA sequence: TGCAGCGTTGAAGACGGGGGGCGAATAGAGACCCAGTACTTC. It is translated as CSVEDGGRIETQYF.

This clone has just one count. V is TRBV2 and J is TRBJ1-1; D uncertain. The CDR3 extends over 13 amino acids. CDR1 and CDR2 from the germline V gene are SNHLY and FYNNEI. V shed 5 bases and J shed 1 base, with 8 bases lying between them. CDR3: CASSNYKNTEAFF. CDR3 bases: TGTGCCAGCAGTAATTATAAGAACACTGAAGCTTTCTTT.

The genes are TRBV10-3 and TRBJ1-1, with D unclear. Between the trimmed V and J ends, which lost 5 bases and 1 base, there was a span of 8 bases. The CDR3 is 13 residues long. Germline assignment: CDR1 ENHRY and CDR2 SYGVKD. The CDR3 spells CAISPSGNTEAFF. In nucleotides, the CDR3 is TGTGCCATCAGTCCCAGCGGGAACACTGAAGCTTTCTTT.